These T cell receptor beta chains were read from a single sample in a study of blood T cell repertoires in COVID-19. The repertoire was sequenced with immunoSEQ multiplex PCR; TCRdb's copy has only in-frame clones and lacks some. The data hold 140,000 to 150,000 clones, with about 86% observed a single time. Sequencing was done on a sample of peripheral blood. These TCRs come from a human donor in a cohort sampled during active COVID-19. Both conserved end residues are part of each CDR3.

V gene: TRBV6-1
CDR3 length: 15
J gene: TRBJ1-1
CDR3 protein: CASSDLRGRDTEAFF

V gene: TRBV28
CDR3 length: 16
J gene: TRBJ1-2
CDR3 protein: CATEGVGRGLGYGYTF

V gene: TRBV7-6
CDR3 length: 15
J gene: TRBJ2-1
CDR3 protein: CASSLGLAGYNEQFF

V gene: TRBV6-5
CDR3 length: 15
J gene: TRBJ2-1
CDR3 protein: CASSYAVSSYNEQFF

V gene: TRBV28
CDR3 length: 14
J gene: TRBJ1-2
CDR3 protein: CASSFRGEVRGYTF

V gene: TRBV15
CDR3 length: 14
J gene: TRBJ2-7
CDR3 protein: CATSPRQRSYEQYF

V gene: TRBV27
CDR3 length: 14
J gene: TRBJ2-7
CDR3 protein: CASSLPGLAKRMYF

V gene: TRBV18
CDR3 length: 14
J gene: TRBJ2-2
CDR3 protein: CASSPPSRTGELFF

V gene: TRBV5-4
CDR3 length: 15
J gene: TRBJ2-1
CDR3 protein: CASSRDRGSYNEQFF

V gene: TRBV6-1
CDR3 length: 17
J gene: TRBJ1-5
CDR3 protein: CASSERGYATSNQPQHF

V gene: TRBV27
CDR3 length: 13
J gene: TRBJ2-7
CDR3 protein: CASSSYLSYEQYF

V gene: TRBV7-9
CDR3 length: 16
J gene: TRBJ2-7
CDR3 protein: CASSLGPIAGGNEQYF

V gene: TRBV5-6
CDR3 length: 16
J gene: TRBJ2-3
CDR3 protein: CASSLAASGGTDTQYF

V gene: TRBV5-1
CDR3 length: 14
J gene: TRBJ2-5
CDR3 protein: CASSSLDREETQYF

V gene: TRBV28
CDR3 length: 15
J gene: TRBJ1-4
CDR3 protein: CASSHRQGADEKLFF

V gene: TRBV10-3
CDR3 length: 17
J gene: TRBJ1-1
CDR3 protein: CAISDLGVRIMNTEAFF

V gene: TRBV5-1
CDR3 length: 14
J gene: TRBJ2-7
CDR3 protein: CASSFRDYSYEQYF

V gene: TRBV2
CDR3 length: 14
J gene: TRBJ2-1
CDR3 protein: CASLWASGINEQFF

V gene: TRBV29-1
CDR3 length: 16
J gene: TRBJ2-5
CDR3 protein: CSVESVTSGRRGTQYF

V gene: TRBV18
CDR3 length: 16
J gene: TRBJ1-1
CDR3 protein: CASSGDRARRNTEAFF

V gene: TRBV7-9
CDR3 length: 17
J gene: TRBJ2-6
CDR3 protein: CASGGTGGFSGANVLTF

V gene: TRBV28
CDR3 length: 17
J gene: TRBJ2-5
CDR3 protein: CASSPRMGTAPRETQYF

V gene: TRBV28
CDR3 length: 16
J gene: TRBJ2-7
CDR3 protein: CASTTTGTGGPNEQYF

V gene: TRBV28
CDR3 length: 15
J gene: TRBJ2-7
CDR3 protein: CASESGERFSYEQYF

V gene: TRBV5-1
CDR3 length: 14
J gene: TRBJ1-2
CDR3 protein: CASRSGVEPYGYTF

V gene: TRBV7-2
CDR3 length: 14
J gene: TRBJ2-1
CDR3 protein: CASRSLGDANEQFF